The 14 T cell receptor beta chains below come from one sample, sequenced in a study of shared clonotypes between healthy human individuals. TCRdb keeps only in-frame clones here, not all; method: immunoSEQ multiplex PCR. The repertoire has roughly 2,300,000 clones, around 90% of them found once; the top ten carry approximately 0.39%. Sequencing was performed on naive CD4+ T cells from PBMCs. Subset meaning: CD45RA+ positively selected. The source is a man younger than 35 in good health. Some clones in this sample may be carry-over from other donors' samples.

In this sample, this clone turned up once. V gene TRBV21-1 combines with J gene TRBJ1-2. TRBV21-1 is a listed pseudogene. The CDR3 sequence is 16 residues long. Written as DNA, the CDR3 is TGTGCCAGCAGCACCCCCTTTAACGGGTTGTCCTATGGCTACACCTTC. Amino acid sequence: CASSTPFNGLSYGYTF.

A word on this clone: This sample includes further DNA sequences coding for the same CDR3. The chain links TRBV5-1 to TRBJ2-3; D unresolved. CDR3 length: 14 residues. Germline V gene data show CDR1 as SGHRS and CDR2 as YFSETQ. Trimming stripped 1 base from V and 1 base from J, with 7 bases between. The CDR3 region is CASSLRERTDTQYF. In DNA, the CDR3 is TGCGCCAGCAGCTTGAGGGAACGCACAGATACGCAGTATTTT.

This clone occurred once. The V and J genes are TRBV21-1 and TRBJ1-5. TRBV21-1 is described as a pseudogene. The CDR3 contains 16 residues. CDR3 coding DNA: TGTGCCAGCAGCAAAGGGAAGATCTCTGGCAATCAGCCCCAGCATTTT. This encodes CASSKGKISGNQPQHF.

The genes are TRBV9 and TRBJ1-3, with D hard to call. Germline CDR1 SGDLS, CDR2 YYNGEE. The V end lost 4 bases, the J end lost 6 bases, and 11 bases lay between the germline ends. This CDR3 region has 13 residues. This chain's CDR3 is CASSPGGVNTIYF. The CDR3, as DNA: TGTGCCAGCAGCCCGGGAGGAGTAAACACCATATATTTT.

J is TRBJ2-3 and V is TRBV18; maybe TRBD1 (6 bases). Trimming shortened V by 3 bases and J by 6 bases, and 13 bases separated the two germline ends. The CDR3 is made up of 14 amino acids. Germline V gene lookup returns CDR1 KGHSH and CDR2 LQKENI. The CDR3 coding sequence is TGTGCCAGCTCACCTAACGACAGGATGGATACGCAGTATTTT. It specifies CASSPNDRMDTQYF.

The chain combines TRBV4-1 with TRBJ1-1; perhaps TRBD1 as D (5 bases). The CDR3 spans 16 residues. Germline values: CDR1 MGHRA, CDR2 YSYEKL. Trimming left V 0 bases short and J 5 bases short, with 16 bases between. CDR3 sequence reads: CASSQDLSGRGTEAFF. The CDR3 region has the DNA TGCGCCAGCAGCCAAGATTTATCCGGGAGGGGAACTGAAGCTTTCTTT.

The rearrangement uses TRBV10-1 and TRBJ2-3; 8 positions agree with TRBD2. V lost 0 bases, J lost 4 bases, and 9 bases stayed unmatched. Germline CDR1 and CDR2: WNHNN and SYGVQD (reference sequence). The length of the CDR3 is 17 residues. CDR3 region: CASSESGREGRADTQYF. The DNA of the CDR3 is TGCGCCAGCAGTGAGTCTGGACGGGAGGGCCGTGCAGATACGCAGTATTTT.

This clone was observed a few times. The chain carries TRBV18 and TRBJ1-4; no clear D gene. This CDR3 spans 14 amino acids. V was trimmed by 6 bases and J by 0 bases, leaving 8 bases between them. The germline V gene encodes CDR1 KGHSH and CDR2 LQKENI. CDR3 nucleotide sequence: TGTGCCAGCTCCCTACAGTCAACTAATGAAAAACTGTTTTTT. Translated, it gives CASSLQSTNEKLFF.

V is TRBV5-8 and J is TRBJ2-7, with 10 bases matching TRBD1. This CDR3 is built from 13 residues. V lost 3 bases and J lost 10; bases outside the gene matches: 7. Looked up from germline, CDR1 is SGHTS and CDR2 is YDEGEE. DNA of the CDR3: TGTGCCAGCAGCTGGACCGGGACAGGGGCTCAGTACTTC. Encoded protein: CASSWTGTGAQYF.

The chain couples TRBV28 to TRBJ2-5; D gene ambiguous. V was shortened by 2 bases and J by 1 base, with 14 bases between the two germline ends. CDR1 is MDHEN, CDR2 SYDVKM, per germline. The CDR3 covers 16 residues. CDR3 sequence: CASSLSASTTQETQYF. In DNA, the CDR3 is TGTGCCAGCAGTTTAAGTGCTTCTACGACCCAAGAGACCCAGTACTTC.

V is TRBV7-2 and J is TRBJ2-1; D is ambiguous. The CDR3 covers 16 residues. Trimming left V 5 bases short and J 4 bases short, with 18 bases between. Germline CDR1 and CDR2: SGHTA and FQGNSA. The CDR3 coding sequence is TGTGCCAGCAGCGCCTCTTTGAGCCCCTCTTACAATGAGCAGTTCTTC. This codes for CASSASLSPSYNEQFF.

This clone was counted only a few times. This chain links TRBV5-1 with TRBJ1-1; the D gene is possibly TRBD1 (5 bases). V was clipped by 2 bases and J by 1 base, with 9 bases between them. The V gene's germline CDR1 is SGHRS and CDR2 YFSETQ. This CDR3 comprises 14 residues. This chain's CDR3 is CASSFRDPNTEAFF. The CDR3 bases are TGCGCCAGCAGCTTCAGGGACCCGAACACTGAAGCTTTCTTT.

The rearrangement links TRBV7-8 to TRBJ2-3; D unclear. Germline-derived CDR1 and CDR2 are SGHVS and FQNEAQ. Trimming shortened V by 1 base and J by 4 bases, and 9 bases separated the two germline ends. The CDR3 covers 14 residues. The chain's CDR3 is CASSLGWAPDTQYF. The CDR3 coding sequence is TGTGCCAGCAGCTTAGGTTGGGCCCCAGATACGCAGTATTTT.

CDR3 region: CASSYNRGAGELFF. The DNA of the CDR3 is TGTGCCAGCAGTTACAACAGGGGCGCCGGGGAGCTGTTTTTT. The chain combines TRBV6-5 with TRBJ2-2; 7 bases map to TRBD1. This CDR3 is built from 14 residues. The J segment lost 6 bases and the V segment lost 2 bases, leaving 3 bases of the junction unmatched. Germline V gives CDR1 MNHEY, CDR2 SVGAGI.